The entry that follows covers one TCR beta chain sequence. Its antigen is not identified. Here immunoSEQ multiplex PCR was the method, and the copy in TCRdb shows in-frame clones only, minus some. The sample has 30,000 to 35,000 clones, around 73% seen once; the top ten hold 27%. ViraFEST used viral peptide pools to expand antigen-specific CD4+ T cells before sequencing. When roughly eleven days of culture had elapsed, CD4+ T cells were isolated. None of the vaccinated had previously contracted SARS-CoV-2, and their nucleocapsid antibodies tested negative. The data were taken from a study of vaccination effects on CD4 cells after COVID-19. The V end lost 4 bases, the J end lost 15 bases, and 18 bases lay between the germline ends. From germline, CDR1 is KGHDR and CDR2 SFDVKD. The CDR3 spans 13 residues.

This sample comprised CD4+ T cells from PBMCs cultured with HCoV-OC43 spike peptides, obtained before COVID-19 vaccination. Noted subset: HCoV-OC43 spike overlapping peptide pool stimulation. The chain carries TRBV24-1 and TRBJ2-1; a possible D gene is TRBD2 (7 bases). This TCR derives from a human donor who received a COVID-19 vaccine. The CDR3 region is CATSDPWGGAPFF. CDR3 DNA: TGTGCCACCAGTGACCCGTGGGGGGGGGCCCCGTTCTTC.